These 5 T cell receptor beta chains were sequenced from one sample in a study of CD8+ T cells in alopecia areata (dated by TCRdb to the late 2010s). Library generation was performed with the immunoSEQ multiplex PCR assay. For TCR sequencing, RNA was extracted from every sample and reverse transcribed into cDNA to serve as template. This is the immuneACCESS table as TCRdb keeps it, with only in-frame sequences that have V and J called. A part of the clones is gone; compared with another copy, unresolved V genes explain less than half, and the rest is unexplained. The sample includes 25,000 to 40,000 clones, with over 65% observed a single time. 15% to 20% of the sample rests with the top ten. Sequenced: NKG2D-low CD8+ T cells sorted from blood. The label giving this sample's cell subset or site can be read as: sorted CD8+ NKG2D-low blood T cells. Receptors originate from a human donor with alopecia areata.

This chain connects TRBV6-1 to TRBJ2-3; TRBD2 matches at 8 bases. V lost 2 bases to trimming and J lost 2 bases; unmatched junction nucleotides: 3. CDR3 length: 15 amino acids. Germline CDR1 and CDR2: MNHNS and SASEGT. Here the CDR3 DNA reads TGTGCCAGCAGTGAATTAGCGGGGAACACAGATACGCAGTATTTT. Amino acids: CASSELAGNTDTQYF.

V usage is TRBV29-1 and J usage is TRBJ2-4; 7 bases are shared with TRBD2. Germline trimming cut 3 bases from V and 0 bases from J; bases unmatched to any gene: 2. This CDR3 is built from 14 residues. CDR1 and CDR2 from the germline V gene are SQVTM and ANQGSEA. The CDR3 spells CSVDAGVAKNIQYF. The CDR3 DNA reads TGCAGCGTTGACGCGGGAGTAGCCAAAAACATTCAGTACTTC.

This clone was seen a few times. The chain carries TRBV19 and TRBJ2-1; 10 nucleotides agree with TRBD2. Trimming took 2 bases from V and 4 from J; bases not matched to a gene: 5. The germline CDR1 and CDR2 sequences are LNHDA and SQIVND (reference sequence). The CDR3 extends over 16 amino acids. CDR3: CASSIYSGGVYNEQFF. CDR3 in DNA: TGTGCCAGTAGTATATACAGCGGGGGGGTTTACAATGAGCAGTTCTTC. The variable domain in full, completed from reference TRBV19 and TRBJ2-1, reads DGGITQSPKYLFRKEGQNVTLSCEQNLNHDAMYWYRQDPGQGLRLIYYSQIVNDFQKGDIAEGYSVSREKKESFPLTVTSAQKNPTAFYLCASSIYSGGVYNEQFFGPGTRLTVL.

The chain uses TRBV6-5 and TRBJ2-2; no definite D call. Germline assignment: CDR1 MNHEY and CDR2 SVGAGI. The germline V and J ends were trimmed by 8 bases and 0 bases, with 13 bases remaining between them. The CDR3 covers 15 residues. DNA of the CDR3: TGTGCCAGCGGAGTCCGGGCGACGAACACCGGGGAGCTGTTTTTT. Amino acid sequence: CASGVRATNTGELFF.

This chain connects TRBV6-1 to TRBJ2-2, with 7 bases matching TRBD2. Trimming removed 5 bases from V and 4 bases from J; junction bases left unmatched: 4. The CDR3 length is 14 residues. The germline V gene has CDR1 MNHNS and CDR2 SASEGT. The CDR3 protein is CASSLGGFTGELFF. CDR3 nucleotide sequence: TGTGCCAGCAGTTTGGGGGGGTTCACCGGGGAGCTGTTTTTT.